The entry below describes one T cell receptor beta chain. Its antigen is not identified. This sample is part of a study of vaccination effects on CD4 cells after COVID-19. About the research overall: Researchers obtained post-vaccine samples at a median of 72 days past the second dose. Overall study results and limits: In the late period after vaccination, infection- and vaccine-induced clones contracted markedly.

The ViraFEST assay expanded antigen-specific CD4+ T cells with viral peptide pools before sequencing. Investigators separated out CD4+ T cells once about 10 days of culture had passed. Two doses of BNT162b2 or mRNA-1273 vaccine were administered to participants. According to the study, vaccine recipients showed no prior SARS-CoV-2 infection and negative nucleocapsid antibodies. IL-2 medium was substituted for half the medium on days 3 and 7. There are 13 residues in the CDR3. The germline CDR1 and CDR2 sequences are LNHNV and YYDKDF (reference sequence). With 0 bases removed from V and 1 base from J, the gap between germline ends came to 3 bases. Only in-frame clones appear in the TCRdb table, and some are missing; sequencing was by immunoSEQ multiplex PCR. The sample includes about 59,000 clones, roughly 80% seen only once; the top ten take roughly 2%.

V usage is TRBV15 and J usage is TRBJ1-1; no definite D call. The source was CD4+ T cells from PBMCs cultured with HCoV-OC43 spike peptides, collected after COVID-19 vaccination. The subset denotes: HCoV-OC43 spike overlapping peptide pool stimulation. The clonotype originates from a human donor who received a COVID-19 vaccine. CDR3: CATSRDGNTEAFF. DNA of the CDR3: TGTGCCACCAGCAGAGATGGGAACACTGAAGCTTTCTTT.